This note documents a single T cell receptor (beta chain) sequence. The antigen remains unidentified. This entry is derived from a study of T cells after posttransplantation cyclophosphamide. Notes on the study in general: Later post-transplant blood repertoires were often dominated by donor CD8+ memory clones. TRB overlap between skin or GI tissue T cells and blood was limited. Recipient CMV seropositivity and CMV reactivation strongly tracked TRB clonality.

The assay was immunoSEQ multiplex PCR, and TCRdb's table has in-frame clones only and misses some. The table has 1,500 or so clones, approximately 80% seen once; the top ten hold 9.5% to 11%. A marrow graft followed busulfan-fludarabine conditioning, with cyclophosphamide on days +3 and +4. Source: CD4+ T cells sorted from PBMCs, taken approximately 220 days after allogeneic stem cell transplant with posttransplant cyclophosphamide. The sequence was collected from a female patient over 55 who received an allogeneic stem cell transplant from an unrelated donor, was CMV-positive, and had acute GVHD only. Some T cells may have originated in the graft donor.

As DNA, the CDR3 is TGTGCCAGCAGCAAAAGGGGGGAGGGCGTACCATTC. This codes for CASSKRGEGVPF. The genes are TRBV21-1 and TRBJ2-7; whether TRBD2, the table's D call, matches the DNA was not checked. TRBV21-1 is shown as a pseudogene. The CDR3 totals 12 residues.